The 22 T cell receptor beta chains below were found in one sample sequenced in a study of blood T cells in healthy people across ages. A J-beta primer mix and a sample-barcoded 5' primer were used in a second PCR of roughly 7 to 12 cycles. Using its own MiXCR run on the 5' RACE reads, TCRdb lists one record per CDR3 protein. Of 1.5 million to 2 million distinct CDR3 sequences detected, roughly 27% appear once; the ten largest clones hold 7.7%. Sequencing input: blood. The receptors were sampled from a woman in her twenties or thirties in good health.

This clonotype has only a few counts. The chain combines TRBV5-1 with TRBJ2-4; no clear D gene. The J call is uncertain, as TRBJ2-5 better fits the DNA end. This CDR3 is 15 amino acids long. The germline CDR1 and CDR2 sequences are SGHRS and YFSETQ. CDR3 sequence: CASSLEPHKEETQYF. Here the CDR3 DNA reads TGCGCCAGCAGCTTGGAACCACACAAGGAAGAGACCCAGTACTTC.

The chain recombines TRBV15 with TRBJ1-5; no firm D call. There are 17 residues in the CDR3. Germline V gene lookup returns CDR1 LNHNV and CDR2 YYDKDF (reference sequence). Trimming shortened V by 4 bases and J by 4 bases, and 20 bases separated the two germline ends. The CDR3 DNA reads as TGTGCCACCAGCAAGTGGGAGCCCCTTACCTCGAATCAGCCCCAGCATTTT. It translates to CATSKWEPLTSNQPQHF.

The genes are TRBV4-3 and TRBJ2-5, with TRBD2 as a possible D gene (6 bases). Trimming removed 0 bases at V and 1 base at J, with 15 bases between. This CDR3 spans 17 amino acids. Germline V gene sequence: CDR1 LGHNA, CDR2 YSLEER. The CDR3 is CASSQDLEGAPQETQYF. The CDR3 DNA sequence: TGCGCCAGCAGCCAAGACTTGGAGGGAGCCCCCCAAGAGACCCAGTACTTC.

The sample holds many counts of this clonotype. The CDR3 sequence is CSVEEAAAGADEKLFF. CDR3 in DNA: TGCAGCGTTGAAGAGGCGGCGGCAGGCGCTGATGAAAAACTGTTTTTT. The chain employs TRBV29-1 and TRBJ1-4; D gene uncertain. The V end lost 0 bases, the J end lost 6 bases, and 17 bases lay between the germline ends. Germline loops: CDR1 SQVTM, CDR2 ANQGSEA. The CDR3 is 16 residues long.

About this clonotype: This may arise from a read error, as a much more abundant clone is one base away. This chain uses TRBV5-1 with TRBJ2-1; D not certain. The CDR3 consists of 14 residues. The germline V and J ends were trimmed by 1 base and 6 bases, with 11 bases remaining between them. CDR1 is SGHRS, CDR2 YFSETQ, per germline. CDR3 region: CASSLTSPPNEQFF. CDR3 coding DNA: TGCGCCAGCAGCTTGACCTCCCCCCCCAATGAGCAGTTCTTC.

This clonotype has at least ten counts. The CDR3 spells CASSLEGTGGVDTQYF. The CDR3 coding sequence is TGTGCCAGCAGCTTAGAGGGGACAGGGGGTGTAGATACGCAGTATTTT. V is TRBV11-2 and J is TRBJ2-3; TRBD1 matches at 11 bases. CDR3 length: 16 residues. After removal of 0 bases from V and 5 bases from J, the junction contained 4 bases not matched to a gene. CDR1 and CDR2 (germline): SGHAT, FQNNGV.

This clonotype was observed at least ten times. The V call is TRBV28, the J call TRBJ2-7, with unresolved D. The CDR3 totals 12 residues. Germline V lookup: CDR1 MDHEN, CDR2 SYDVKM. The DNA for the CDR3 is TGTGCTTGCGGCGATAGCTCCTACGAGCAGTACTTC. It yields the protein CACGDSSYEQYF.

This clonotype was seen ten or more times. The chain is built from TRBV10-3 and TRBJ2-5, with D maybe TRBD2 (6 bases). V was clipped by 1 base and J by 5 bases, with 11 bases between them. There are 14 residues in the CDR3. Per germline, CDR1 ENHRY and CDR2 SYGVKD. For the CDR3, the DNA is TGTGCCATCAGTGAGTTGGGGGGTCGGGAGACCCAGTACTTC. Amino acids: CAISELGGRETQYF.

The chain employs TRBV20-1 and TRBJ2-3, with 10 positions matching TRBD2. Germline V CDR1 and CDR2: DFQATT, SNEGSKA (reference sequence). V lost 4 bases to trimming and J lost 5 bases; unmatched junction nucleotides: 3. The length of the CDR3 is 13 residues. CDR3 protein: CSAILAGVDTQYF. CDR3 DNA sequence: TGCAGTGCTATTCTAGCGGGAGTAGATACGCAGTATTTT.

In its sample, this clonotype was seen a few times. A much larger clone lies a single base off, so this may be a read error. V gene TRBV6-6 combines with J gene TRBJ1-5; possibly TRBD1 for D (5 bases). The germline V gene encodes CDR1 MNHNY and CDR2 SVGAGI (reference sequence). This CDR3 region has 14 residues. Trimming stripped 5 bases from V and 0 bases from J, with 8 bases between. In DNA, the CDR3 is TGTGCCAGCAGTCTGACAGCTAGCAATCAGCCCCAGCATTTT. It is translated as CASSLTASNQPQHF.

This chain connects TRBV20-1 to TRBJ2-7; 11 bases are shared with TRBD2. The DNA matches TRBJ2-5 better at its end, which makes the J call doubtful. The germline V gene has CDR1 DFQATT and CDR2 SNEGSKA (reference sequence). CDR3 length: 15 amino acids. Here the CDR3 reads CSARVSGRALETQYF. Here the CDR3 DNA reads TGCAGTGCTAGAGTTAGCGGGAGGGCCTTAGAGACCCAGTACTTC.

V gene TRBV12-3 or TRBV12-4 combines with J gene TRBJ2-3; D is unclear. The CDR3 is made up of 14 amino acids. Trimming removed 4 bases at V and 2 bases at J, with 10 bases between. The DNA for the CDR3 is TGTGCCAGCAGTTCCGGACCCGACACAGATACGCAGTATTTT. Translated: CASSSGPDTDTQYF.

This chain uses TRBV4-1 with TRBJ1-2; D may be TRBD1 (5 bases). The CDR3 is 14 residues long. The germline gives CDR1 MGHRA, CDR2 YSYEKL. Trimming took 1 base from V and 0 from J, leaving 6 bases between them. The CDR3 coding sequence is TGCGCCAGCAGCCAAGGGGACTCTAACTATGGCTACACCTTC. It specifies CASSQGDSNYGYTF.

The gene calls are TRBV5-6 and TRBJ2-7; 7 nucleotides match TRBD1. The trim removed 4 bases at V and 2 bases at J, leaving 9 bases unmatched. The germline gives CDR1 SGHDT, CDR2 YYEEEE. The length of the CDR3 is 15 residues. This CDR3 reads CASSQQGPAPYEQYF. DNA of the CDR3: TGTGCCAGCAGCCAACAGGGGCCAGCACCCTACGAGCAGTACTTC.

This clonotype has ten or more counts. V is TRBV20-1 and J is TRBJ2-7; D might be TRBD2 (6 bases). Per germline, CDR1 DFQATT and CDR2 SNEGSKA (reference sequence). V lost 5 bases and J 4 bases, leaving 15 bases between the germline ends. This CDR3 contains 13 residues. DNA of the CDR3: TGCAGTGCTTTCAGAACTAGCAGTTACGAGCAGTACTTC. It encodes CSAFRTSSYEQYF.

J is TRBJ2-7 and V is TRBV2, with unresolved D. CDR3 length equals 11 residues. Germline V lookup: CDR1 SNHLY, CDR2 FYNNEI. Trimming removed 7 bases from V and 3 bases from J, with 7 bases in between. The CDR3 sequence: CASKEFYEQYF. CDR3 sequence (DNA): TGTGCCAGCAAAGAATTCTACGAGCAGTACTTC.

The chain joins TRBV7-2 to TRBJ2-7; 7 bases align to TRBD1. CDR1 is SGHTA, CDR2 FQGNSA, per germline. Trimming removed 1 base from V and 3 bases from J; junction bases left unmatched: 9. There are 16 residues in the CDR3. The CDR3 here is CASSLDHGTAYYEQYF. CDR3 sequence (DNA): TGTGCCAGCAGCTTAGACCATGGGACAGCCTACTACGAGCAGTACTTC.

This clonotype was seen many times. This chain's CDR3 is CSARVSGIDYGYTF. DNA of the CDR3: TGCAGTGCTAGAGTTTCGGGGATTGACTATGGCTACACCTTC. The genes are TRBV20-1 and TRBJ1-2; D is undetermined. There are 14 residues in the CDR3. V shed 1 base and J shed 3 bases, with 12 bases lying between them. CDR1 and CDR2 (germline): DFQATT, SNEGSKA (reference sequence).

The chain couples TRBV2 to TRBJ2-7, with 7 bases that match TRBD1. V lost 8 bases and J lost 2; bases outside the gene matches: 12. This CDR3 has 15 residues. The germline V gene encodes CDR1 SNHLY and CDR2 FYNNEI. CDR3: CASLGEQGSAYEQYF. CDR3 DNA sequence: TGTGCCAGCCTGGGAGAACAGGGGAGTGCCTACGAGCAGTACTTC.

The chain couples TRBV9 to TRBJ2-1; 10 bases are shared with TRBD2. CDR1 is SGDLS and CDR2 is YYNGEE in the germline V gene. Trimming took 0 bases from V and 5 from J; bases not matched to a gene: 11. The CDR3 totals 18 residues. The CDR3 sequence is CASSVESGRALGNNEQFF. In nucleotides, the CDR3 is TGTGCCAGCAGCGTAGAGAGCGGGAGGGCCCTGGGGAACAATGAGCAGTTCTTC. The variable domain in full, completed from reference TRBV9 and TRBJ2-1, reads DSGVTQTPKHLITATGQRVTLRCSPRSGDLSVYWYQQSLDQGLQFLIQYYNGEERAKGNILERFSAQQFPDLHSELNLSSLELGDSALYFCASSVESGRALGNNEQFFGPGTRLTVL.

Written as DNA, the CDR3 is TGTGCCAGCAAGGAGCCCTACAATGAGCAGTTCTTC. Its protein is CASKEPYNEQFF. The chain is built from TRBV7-9 and TRBJ2-1; D is undetermined. The CDR3 runs 12 residues. CDR1 and CDR2 from the germline V gene are SEHNR and FQNEAQ (reference sequence). V lost 7 bases and J lost 2, with 6 bases in between.

This chain uses TRBV27 with TRBJ1-2; tentative D call: TRBD1 (5 bases). The CDR3 has 16 residues. The V gene lost 5 bases and the J gene lost 2 bases, with 18 bases spanning the gap. Germline CDR1 reads MNHEY; CDR2 reads SMNVEV (reference sequence). CDR3 region: CASSPTELRVNYGYTF. DNA for the CDR3: TGTGCCAGCAGTCCCACCGAGCTCAGGGTCAACTATGGCTACACCTTC.